This T cell receptor (beta chain) was recorded in a study of T cell changes during pregnancy in multiple sclerosis. The method was immunoSEQ multiplex PCR; TCRdb's version includes in-frame clones alone and lacks a portion of them. The sample shows about 20,000 clones, less than 90% of them seen only once. Germline lookup yields CDR1 MNHEY and CDR2 SVGAGI. The V and J ends lost 2 bases and 8 bases respectively, with 12 bases between them. The CDR3 loop spans 13 amino acids. Source: CD8+ T cells from peripheral blood mononuclear cells, taken after pregnancy. The source of this sequence is a female donor in good health, enrolled as a control in a pregnancy study. This chain links TRBV6-5 with TRBJ1-2; unclear D gene. In nucleotides, the CDR3 is TGTGCCAGCAGTTACACCGGGTTGGAAGGCTACACCTTC. Its translation: CASSYTGLEGYTF.